The source of this T cell receptor (beta chain) is a study of T-cell memory formation after mild COVID-19. Across the study: Clustering of TCRs was largely donor specific. Study conclusions and caveats: The finding that pre-infection memory included some responding clones suggested that cross-reactive memory joined. A balance of CD4 and CD8 characterized clones contracting day 15 to 85, whereas later expanders leaned CD4+.

Employing constant-segment primers, 5'RACE generated TCR alpha and TCR beta cDNA libraries bearing sample barcodes and UMIs. TCRdb re-called the 5' RACE reads with MiXCR, one entry per CDR3 protein. This sample has about 140,000 distinct CDR3 sequences, with more than 13% found just once. This clonotype was recorded at least ten times. What it binds is not known. CDR1 is LNHNV and CDR2 is YYDKDF in the germline V gene (reference sequence). The CDR3 length is 15 residues. V lost 3 bases to trimming and J lost 4 bases; unmatched junction nucleotides: 7. The sequence was obtained from an adult woman who had mild COVID-19 (a few samples of this study predate the infection). Cell type and time point are not known. The genes are TRBV15 and TRBJ2-3; 7 positions match TRBD1. Sequencing was performed on PBMCs or a T cell subset sorted from them (not recorded which). The CDR3 bases are TGTGCCACCAGCAGTACTAAGGGACAGCCAGATACGCAGTATTTT. Encoded protein: CATSSTKGQPDTQYF.